This T cell receptor beta chain is from a study of cytomegalovirus exposure and HLA in healthy donors. Study background: Later, an analysis reported that the 95 to 150 validation repertoires had used the same platform as the 500 to 800 first-cohort repertoires.

This table comes from immunoSEQ multiplex PCR, and its TCRdb copy is limited to in-frame clones, with some not included. The sample holds 200,000 to 300,000 clones; about 92% are singletons and the top ten take under 4%. The CDR3 extends over 15 amino acids. The germline V gene encodes CDR1 MDHEN and CDR2 SYDVKM. Trimming shortened V by 7 bases and J by 2 bases, and 18 bases separated the two germline ends. Material for sequencing was PBMCs. The TCR comes from a woman aged 25 to 39 in good health and CMV-seronegative. The chain recombines TRBV28 with TRBJ2-7; TRBD1 is a possible D gene (6 bases). As DNA, the CDR3 is TGTGCCAGCACCCCCTTGACGGACAGCGCCTACGAGCAGTACTTC. Amino acid sequence: CASTPLTDSAYEQYF.